The rows below give T cell receptor beta chains drawn from one sample of a study of blood T cell repertoires in COVID-19. Here immunoSEQ multiplex PCR was the method, and the copy in TCRdb shows in-frame clones only, minus some. The data hold about 270,000 clones, with about 89% observed a single time. Sequenced sample: peripheral blood. Every receptor here comes from a man between 35 and 55 years old with active or convalescent COVID-19. Each CDR3 is given with its conserved first and last residue. Fields, in order: J gene, D gene, clone size, V gene, CDR3 DNA, CDR3 protein. A D gene is named only where the DNA matches it firmly. Only part of the rows carry a size: once, few, many, or a class if the clone is expanded.

j_gene: TRBJ1-1
d_gene: NA
abundance: NA
v_gene: TRBV30
CDR3nt: TGTGCCTGGAGTCCGACCAATACGGGAATTATGAGTGAAGCTTTCTTT
CDR3aa: CAWSPTNTGIMSEAFF

j_gene: TRBJ1-4
d_gene: TRBD1
abundance: once
v_gene: TRBV6-5
CDR3nt: TGTGCCACTCAGGACAGGGGTAATGAAAAACTGTTTTTT
CDR3aa: CATQDRGNEKLFF

j_gene: TRBJ2-1
d_gene: TRBD1
abundance: NA
v_gene: TRBV27
CDR3nt: TGTGCCAGCAGTCGAGACAGGGGAGGCAATGAGCAGTTCTTC
CDR3aa: CASSRDRGGNEQFF

j_gene: TRBJ2-2
d_gene: TRBD2
abundance: NA
v_gene: TRBV24-1
CDR3nt: TGTGCCACCAGTGACTCGGGACTAGCGGGAGCCGGGGAGCTGTTTTTT
CDR3aa: CATSDSGLAGAGELFF

j_gene: TRBJ2-3
d_gene: TRBD2
abundance: NA
v_gene: TRBV2
CDR3nt: TGTGCCAGCAATGTCGGGGGGGCATCAGATACGCAGTATTTT
CDR3aa: CASNVGGASDTQYF

j_gene: TRBJ2-1
d_gene: TRBD2
abundance: NA
v_gene: TRBV27
CDR3nt: TGTGCCAGCAGCCTTAGCAGGACTAGCGCATACAATGAGCAGTTCTTC
CDR3aa: CASSLSRTSAYNEQFF

j_gene: TRBJ1-5
d_gene: TRBD1
abundance: NA
v_gene: TRBV10-3
CDR3nt: TGTGCCATCAGGGCCGACAGGGGCAATCAGCCCCAGCATTTT
CDR3aa: CAIRADRGNQPQHF

j_gene: TRBJ1-2
d_gene: NA
abundance: NA
v_gene: TRBV27
CDR3nt: TGTGCCACCACAGCCGGGGGTGGAGAAGGCTACACCTTC
CDR3aa: CATTAGGGEGYTF

j_gene: TRBJ1-6
d_gene: TRBD1
abundance: NA
v_gene: TRBV19
CDR3nt: TGTGCCAGTAGTCCAGGACAGGGAGGATCACCCCTCCACTTT
CDR3aa: CASSPGQGGSPLHF

j_gene: TRBJ2-7
d_gene: NA
abundance: NA
v_gene: TRBV2
CDR3nt: TGTGCCAGCAGACCTAACAGCTACGAGCAGTACTTC
CDR3aa: CASRPNSYEQYF

j_gene: TRBJ1-5
d_gene: NA
abundance: NA
v_gene: TRBV2
CDR3nt: TGTGCCAGCAGCCTAACAGGGATCAATCAGCCCCAGCATTTT
CDR3aa: CASSLTGINQPQHF

j_gene: TRBJ1-1
d_gene: TRBD1
abundance: NA
v_gene: TRBV6-1
CDR3nt: TGTGCCAGCAGTGACGACAGGGGGGTCGTAGGCACTGAAGCTTTCTTT
CDR3aa: CASSDDRGVVGTEAFF

j_gene: TRBJ2-2
d_gene: TRBD1
abundance: NA
v_gene: TRBV2
CDR3nt: TGTGCCAGCAGCGACAGGGAGTGGCGGGAGCTGTTTTTT
CDR3aa: CASSDREWRELFF

j_gene: TRBJ2-3
d_gene: NA
abundance: NA
v_gene: TRBV30
CDR3nt: TGTGCCTGGAGCTCGGGTGGAGATACGCAGTATTTT
CDR3aa: CAWSSGGDTQYF

j_gene: TRBJ1-4
d_gene: NA
abundance: NA
v_gene: TRBV3-1/TRBV3-2
CDR3nt: TGTGCCAGCAGCCATCGGACAGAGGGTGAAAAACTGTTTTTT
CDR3aa: CASSHRTEGEKLFF

j_gene: TRBJ1-3
d_gene: TRBD1
abundance: NA
v_gene: TRBV27
CDR3nt: TGTGCCAGTGGACAGGGCGGCGACACCATATATTTT
CDR3aa: CASGQGGDTIYF